This T cell receptor beta chain was profiled in a study of CD8+ T cells in alopecia areata. Across the whole study: Treated patients received oral tofacitinib, 5 to 10 mg twice daily. General observations from the study: Normal skin's resident alphabeta T cells are also sequenced in scalp samples.

Sequencing templates came from extracted RNA that was reverse transcribed into cDNA. Method: immunoSEQ multiplex PCR; TCRdb's copy keeps in-frame clones and lacks some. The sample shows around 200,000 clones, roughly 60% of them seen only once. In alopecia areata patients, both lesional scalp punch biopsies and peripheral blood were collected. This CDR3 has 17 amino acids. Trimming left V 2 bases short and J 0 bases short, with 15 bases between. From germline, CDR1 is SGHTA and CDR2 FQGTGA. A remark on this clone: The antigen remains undetermined.

The TCR was taken from a human donor with alopecia areata. Sample: CD4+ T cells sorted from blood, taken at week 0. The chain joins TRBV7-3 to TRBJ2-3; possible D gene TRBD2, 6 bases. As DNA, the CDR3 is TGTGCCAGCAGCTTATTAGGAAGGAGGGGAAGCACAGATACGCAGTATTTT. It is translated as CASSLLGRRGSTDTQYF.